This T cell receptor (beta chain) was documented in a study of a mutant IDH1 vaccine in newly diagnosed glioma. As for the study in general: Patients underwent eight vaccinations, which took place in weeks 1, 3, 5, 7, 11, 15, 19 and 23. There were approximately 62% males and roughly 38% females among treated patients, whose mean age was roughly 40 years.

Time point: week 23, last vaccination. In the vaccine, a single dose held 300 ug of the mutant IDH1 20-mer peptide, along with topical imiquimod. There were new WHO grade 3 or 4 astrocytomas in the donors, and these were IDH1-mutant and ATRX-lost. V lost 6 bases, J lost 0 bases, and 4 bases stayed unmatched. Germline V CDR1 and CDR2: MDHEN, SYDVKM. This CDR3 comprises 18 residues. Assay used: immunoSEQ multiplex PCR; TCRdb lists only in-frame clones, some missing. The data show about 41,000 clones, 60% to 85% seen once. Concerning this clone: Antigen unknown.

The sample consisted of PBMCs, taken from a glioma patient whose treatment included an IDH1 peptide vaccine. The V gene is TRBV28, the J gene TRBJ2-2, with 16 bases aligning to TRBD2. This clonotype originated in a middle-aged woman with glioma. Some clones in this sample may be carry-over from other donors' samples. As DNA, the CDR3 is TGTGCCAGCAGCCGAGGGACTAGCGGGGGGGCGAACACCGGGGAGCTGTTTTTT. The encoded protein is CASSRGTSGGANTGELFF.